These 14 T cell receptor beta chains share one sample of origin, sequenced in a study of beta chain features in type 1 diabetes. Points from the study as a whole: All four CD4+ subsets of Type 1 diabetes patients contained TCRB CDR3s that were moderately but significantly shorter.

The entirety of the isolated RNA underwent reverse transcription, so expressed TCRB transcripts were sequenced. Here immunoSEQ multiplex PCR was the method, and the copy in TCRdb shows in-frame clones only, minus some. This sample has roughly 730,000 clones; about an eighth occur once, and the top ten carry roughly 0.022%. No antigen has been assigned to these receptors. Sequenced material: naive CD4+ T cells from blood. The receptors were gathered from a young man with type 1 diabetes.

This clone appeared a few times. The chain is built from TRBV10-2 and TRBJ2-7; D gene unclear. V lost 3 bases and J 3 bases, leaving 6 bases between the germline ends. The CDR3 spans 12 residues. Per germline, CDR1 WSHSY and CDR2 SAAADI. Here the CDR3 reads CASSDNFYEQYF. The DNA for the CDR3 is TGCGCCAGCAGTGACAACTTCTACGAGCAGTACTTC.

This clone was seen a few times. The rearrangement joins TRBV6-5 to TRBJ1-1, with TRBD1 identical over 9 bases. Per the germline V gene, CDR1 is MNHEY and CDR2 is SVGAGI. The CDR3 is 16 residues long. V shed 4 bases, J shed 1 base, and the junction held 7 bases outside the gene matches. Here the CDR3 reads CASSSPGQGGNTEAFF. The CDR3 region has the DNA TGTGCCAGCAGTTCCCCGGGACAGGGAGGGAACACTGAAGCTTTCTTT.

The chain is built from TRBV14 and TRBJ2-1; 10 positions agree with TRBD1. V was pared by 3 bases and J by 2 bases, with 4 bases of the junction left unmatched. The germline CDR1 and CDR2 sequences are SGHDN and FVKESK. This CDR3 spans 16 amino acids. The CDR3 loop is CASSQAGTGAYNEQFF. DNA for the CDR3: TGTGCCAGCAGCCAGGCCGGGACAGGGGCCTACAATGAGCAGTTCTTC.

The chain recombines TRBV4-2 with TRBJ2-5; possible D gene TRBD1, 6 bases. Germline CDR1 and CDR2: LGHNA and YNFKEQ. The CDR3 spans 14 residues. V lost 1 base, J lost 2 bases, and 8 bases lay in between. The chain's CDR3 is CASSQGRGQETQYF. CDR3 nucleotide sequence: TGTGCCAGCAGCCAAGGAAGGGGGCAAGAGACCCAGTACTTC.

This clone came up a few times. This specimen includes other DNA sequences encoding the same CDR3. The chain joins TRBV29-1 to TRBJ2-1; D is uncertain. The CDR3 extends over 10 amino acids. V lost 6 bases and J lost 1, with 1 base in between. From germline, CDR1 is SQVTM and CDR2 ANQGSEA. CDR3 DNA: TGCAGCGTGTCCTACAATGAGCAGTTCTTC. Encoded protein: CSVSYNEQFF.

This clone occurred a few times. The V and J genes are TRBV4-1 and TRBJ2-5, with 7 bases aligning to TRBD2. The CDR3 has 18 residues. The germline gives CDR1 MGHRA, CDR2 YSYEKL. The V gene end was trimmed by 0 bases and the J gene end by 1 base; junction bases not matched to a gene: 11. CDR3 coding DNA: TGCGCCAGCAGCCAAGATCGTATGGGCGGGGGACCCCAAGAGACCCAGTACTTC. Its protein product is CASSQDRMGGGPQETQYF.

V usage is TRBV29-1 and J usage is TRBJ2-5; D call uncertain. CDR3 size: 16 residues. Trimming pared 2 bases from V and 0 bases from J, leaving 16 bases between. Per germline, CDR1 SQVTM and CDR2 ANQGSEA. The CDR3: CSVEFLDRTYQETQYF. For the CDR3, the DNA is TGCAGCGTTGAATTTCTGGACCGAACTTACCAAGAGACCCAGTACTTC.

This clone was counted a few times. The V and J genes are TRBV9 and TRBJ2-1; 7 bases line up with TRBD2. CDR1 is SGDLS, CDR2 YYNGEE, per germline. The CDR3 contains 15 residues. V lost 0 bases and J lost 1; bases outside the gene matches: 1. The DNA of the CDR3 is TGTGCCAGCAGCGTAGGGGAGGGGTCCTACAATGAGCAGTTCTTC. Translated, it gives CASSVGEGSYNEQFF.

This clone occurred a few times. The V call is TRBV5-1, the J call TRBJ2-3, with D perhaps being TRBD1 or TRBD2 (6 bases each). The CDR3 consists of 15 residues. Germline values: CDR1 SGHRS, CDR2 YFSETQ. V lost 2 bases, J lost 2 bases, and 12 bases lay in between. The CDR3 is CASSFRGPPTDTQYF. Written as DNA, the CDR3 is TGCGCCAGCAGCTTTCGGGGGCCCCCCACAGATACGCAGTATTTT.

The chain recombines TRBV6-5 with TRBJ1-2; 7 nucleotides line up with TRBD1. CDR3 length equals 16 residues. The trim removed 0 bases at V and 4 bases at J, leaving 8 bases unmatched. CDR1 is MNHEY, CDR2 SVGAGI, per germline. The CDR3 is CASSYSKAGGAYGYTF. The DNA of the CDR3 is TGTGCCAGCAGTTACTCGAAGGCAGGGGGTGCCTATGGCTACACCTTC.

CDR3 bases: TGTGCCAGCAGTTCGTCAGGGTCTAAGCTCGGCTACACCTTC. Translation gives CASSSSGSKLGYTF. This rearrangement joins TRBV28 to TRBJ1-2; tentative D call: TRBD1 (5 bases). V gave up 4 bases and J gave up 8 bases, with 17 bases separating them. The CDR3 runs to 14 residues. Per germline, CDR1 MDHEN and CDR2 SYDVKM.

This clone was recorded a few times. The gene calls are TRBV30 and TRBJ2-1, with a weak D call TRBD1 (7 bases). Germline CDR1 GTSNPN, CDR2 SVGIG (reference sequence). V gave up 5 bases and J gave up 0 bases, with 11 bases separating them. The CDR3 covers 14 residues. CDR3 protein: CAWAGTASYNEQFF. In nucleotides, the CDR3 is TGTGCCTGGGCGGGGACAGCCTCCTACAATGAGCAGTTCTTC. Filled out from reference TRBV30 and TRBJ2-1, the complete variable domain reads SQTIHQWPATLVQPVGSPLSLECTVEGTSNPNLYWYRQAAGRGLQLLFYSVGIGQISSEVPQNLSASRPQDRQFILSSKKLLLSDSGFYLCAWAGTASYNEQFFGPGTRLTVL.

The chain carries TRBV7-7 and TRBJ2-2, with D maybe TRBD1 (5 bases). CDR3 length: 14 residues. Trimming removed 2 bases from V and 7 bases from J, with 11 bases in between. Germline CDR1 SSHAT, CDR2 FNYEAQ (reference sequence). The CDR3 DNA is TGTGCCAGCAGCTTATCAGGGCGAGACGGGGAGCTGTTTTTT. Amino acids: CASSLSGRDGELFF.

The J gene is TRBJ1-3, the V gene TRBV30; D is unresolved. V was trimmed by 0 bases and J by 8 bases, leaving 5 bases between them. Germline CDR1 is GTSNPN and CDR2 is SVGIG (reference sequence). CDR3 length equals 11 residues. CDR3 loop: CAWSVGYTIYF. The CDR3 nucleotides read TGTGCCTGGAGTGTAGGGTACACCATATATTTT.